These T cell receptor beta chains were read from a single sample in a study of neurological immune-mediated disorders. TCRdb analysed the 5' RACE reads with MiXCR anew, one entry per CDR3 protein. The table includes 50,000 or so distinct CDR3 sequences, around 14% detected once. The sequenced sample was PBMCs. Receptors were obtained from a male donor with HTLV-1-associated myelopathy (HAM/TSP). CDR3s include the opening cysteine and the closing phenylalanine or tryptophan. A D gene is named only where the DNA matches it firmly. Some rows mark clone size as missing; the rest say once, few, many or name a class of expanded clone.

D: -; size: many; V: TRBV7-6; J: TRBJ2-7; CDR3: CASSPTSSEQYF; DNA: TGTGCCAGCAGCCCAACTTCTTCCGAGCAGTACTTC
D: TRBD1; size: many; V: TRBV27; J: TRBJ1-5; CDR3: CASSLARDRGQPQHF; DNA: TGTGCCAGCAGTTTAGCCCGGGACAGGGGGCAGCCCCAGCATTTT
D: -; size: many; V: TRBV20-1; J: TRBJ1-1; CDR3: CSARDGSQQEAFF; DNA: TGCAGTGCTAGAGATGGGTCCCAGCAGGAAGCTTTCTTT
D: TRBD2; size: -; V: TRBV11-2; J: TRBJ2-7; CDR3: CASSLEGLAGMEQYF; DNA: TGTGCCAGCAGCTTAGAGGGACTAGCGGGCATGGAGCAGTACTTC
D: TRBD1; size: many; V: TRBV12-3/TRBV12-4; J: TRBJ1-2; CDR3: CASSRDRVPHMGYTF; DNA: TGTGCCAGCAGTCGAGACAGGGTCCCTCATATGGGCTACACCTTC
D: TRBD1; size: many; V: TRBV14; J: TRBJ2-3; CDR3: CASSLRTGVGTDTQYF; DNA: TGTGCCAGCAGCCTTCGGACAGGGGTCGGCACAGATACGCAGTATTTT
D: -; size: many; V: TRBV6-6; J: TRBJ2-3; CDR3: CAGGASTDTQYF; DNA: TGTGCCGGAGGGGCGTCCACAGATACGCAGTATTTT
D: -; size: many; V: TRBV7-8; J: TRBJ2-2; CDR3: CASSLGGANTGELFF; DNA: TGTGCCAGCAGCTTAGGTGGAGCGAACACCGGGGAGCTGTTTTTT
D: -; size: many; V: TRBV10-3; J: TRBJ1-1; CDR3: CAISESGRRTNTEAFF; DNA: TGTGCCATCAGTGAGTCGGGGAGGCGGACGAACACTGAAGCTTTCTTT
D: -; size: many; V: TRBV29-1; J: TRBJ2-1; CDR3: CSVEGLTGGAYNEQFF; DNA: TGCAGCGTTGAGGGTCTTACCGGAGGCGCCTACAATGAGCAGTTCTTC
D: TRBD1; size: many; V: TRBV6-1; J: TRBJ1-6; CDR3: CASSEYTGGIPLHF; DNA: TGTGCCAGCAGTGAATATACAGGGGGCATACCCCTCCACTTT
D: -; size: many; V: TRBV10-2; J: TRBJ2-7; CDR3: CASSVWDGNIGGRTEQYF; DNA: TGCGCCAGCAGTGTTTGGGACGGCAATATTGGGGGCCGGACTGAGCAGTACTTC
D: -; size: few; V: TRBV30; J: TRBJ2-7; CDR3: CAWRQGNYEQYF; DNA: TGTGCCTGGAGGCAGGGGAACTACGAGCAGTACTTC
D: -; size: -; V: TRBV30; J: TRBJ1-5; CDR3: CAWSVKVFNSNQPQHF; DNA: TGTGCCTGGAGTGTAAAAGTATTCAATAGCAATCAGCCCCAGCATTTT
D: -; size: few; V: TRBV5-1; J: TRBJ2-5; CDR3: CASSSEFRGSQYF; DNA: TGCGCCAGCAGCTCTGAGTTCAGAGGGTCCCAGTACTTC
D: -; size: many; V: TRBV12-3/TRBV12-4; J: TRBJ2-1; CDR3: CASSPRRPLYNEQFF; DNA: TGTGCCAGCAGTCCCCGGCGACCACTCTACAATGAGCAGTTCTTC
D: TRBD1; size: many; V: TRBV29-1; J: TRBJ2-7; CDR3: CSVEEGQGADEQYF; DNA: TGCAGCGTTGAAGAAGGACAGGGGGCGGACGAGCAGTACTTC
D: -; size: -; V: TRBV23-1; J: TRBJ1-5; CDR3: CASRRTVLPSNQPQHF; DNA: TGCGCCAGCAGACGCACGGTCTTACCGAGCAATCAGCCCCAGCATTTT
D: -; size: many; V: TRBV7-9; J: TRBJ1-6; CDR3: CASSLMGTSPLHF; DNA: TGTGCCAGCAGCTTAATGGGGACTTCACCCCTCCACTTT
D: -; size: many; V: TRBV20-1; J: TRBJ1-2; CDR3: CSASTQGEGYGYTF; DNA: TGCAGTGCTAGCACACAGGGCGAAGGGTATGGCTACACCTTC
D: -; size: -; V: TRBV6-2/TRBV6-3; J: TRBJ2-7; CDR3: CASSSQEGRTLAEQYF; DNA: TGTGCCAGCAGTTCCCAGGAGGGCAGGACCCTGGCCGAGCAGTACTTC
D: TRBD1; size: many; V: TRBV15; J: TRBJ1-2; CDR3: CATSIRTGSYGYTF; DNA: TGTGCCACCAGCATTAGGACAGGCTCCTATGGCTACACCTTC
D: -; size: -; V: TRBV29-1; J: TRBJ2-3; CDR3: CSVEVQGTDTQYF; DNA: TGCAGCGTTGAAGTACAGGGAACAGATACGCAGTATTTT
D: -; size: many; V: TRBV20-1; J: TRBJ1-5; CDR3: CSAADTRAGQPQHF; DNA: TGCAGTGCTGCGGACACCCGGGCGGGTCAGCCCCAGCATTTT
D: -; size: many; V: TRBV28; J: TRBJ2-7; CDR3: CASSFIFGGTVDYEQYF; DNA: TGTGCCAGCAGTTTTATTTTCGGGGGTACAGTGGACTACGAGCAGTACTTC
D: -; size: -; V: TRBV6-2/TRBV6-3; J: TRBJ2-3; CDR3: CASSRGRSSTQYF; DNA: TGTGCCAGCAGCCGTGGACGGAGTAGTACGCAGTATTTT
D: -; size: many; V: TRBV5-1; J: TRBJ1-4; CDR3: CASSLDQRNEKLFF; DNA: TGCGCCAGCAGCTTGGACCAACGAAATGAAAAACTGTTTTTT
D: -; size: many; V: TRBV28; J: TRBJ2-7; CDR3: CASSFMGYEQYF; DNA: TGTGCCAGCAGTTTCATGGGCTACGAGCAGTACTTC
D: -; size: many; V: TRBV7-2; J: TRBJ1-5; CDR3: CASSISGTRHQPQHF; DNA: TGTGCCAGCAGCATCTCCGGGACACGACATCAGCCCCAGCATTTT
D: -; size: many; V: TRBV5-1; J: TRBJ2-7; CDR3: CASSLGTDTYEQYF; DNA: TGCGCCAGCAGCTTGGGGACAGATACCTACGAGCAGTACTTC
D: -; size: many; V: TRBV20-1; J: TRBJ1-5; CDR3: CSADWGLNQPQHF; DNA: TGCAGTGCAGATTGGGGGTTGAATCAGCCCCAGCATTTT
D: -; size: many; V: TRBV5-5; J: TRBJ2-7; CDR3: CASSTRTVSYEQYF; DNA: TGTGCCAGCAGCACTCGGACGGTTTCCTACGAGCAGTACTTC
D: -; size: -; V: TRBV5-1; J: TRBJ2-4; CDR3: CASSLGDAKNIQYF; DNA: TGCGCCAGCAGCCTAGGGGACGCCAAAAACATTCAGTACTTC
D: -; size: many; V: TRBV10-2; J: TRBJ2-2; CDR3: CASSEGPSTWGELFF; DNA: TGCGCCAGCAGTGAGGGACCATCGACCTGGGGGGAGCTGTTTTTT
D: -; size: many; V: TRBV20-1; J: TRBJ2-3; CDR3: CSARFTDTQYF; DNA: TGCAGTGCTAGGTTCACAGATACGCAGTATTTT